This TCR beta chain was found in a study of T cell responses to AZD1222 COVID-19 vaccine. Assay used: immunoSEQ multiplex PCR; TCRdb lists only in-frame clones, some missing. Seen here are 40,000 to 55,000 clones, about 92% observed once, and the top ten hold about a third. Germline V CDR1 and CDR2: MRHNA, SNTAGT. This CDR3 contains 15 residues. V was clipped by 3 bases and J by 5 bases; unmatched bases: 6. The chain employs TRBV6-4 and TRBJ2-5; 10 nucleotides align to TRBD2. Sequenced here: peripheral blood, sampled 28 days after the second AZD1222 dose. The receptor comes from an adult who received the AZD1222 COVID-19 vaccine. CDR3 DNA sequence: TGTGCCAGCAGTGAGGCAGCGGGGGGGCTCGAGACCCAGTACTTC. Its translation: CASSEAAGGLETQYF.